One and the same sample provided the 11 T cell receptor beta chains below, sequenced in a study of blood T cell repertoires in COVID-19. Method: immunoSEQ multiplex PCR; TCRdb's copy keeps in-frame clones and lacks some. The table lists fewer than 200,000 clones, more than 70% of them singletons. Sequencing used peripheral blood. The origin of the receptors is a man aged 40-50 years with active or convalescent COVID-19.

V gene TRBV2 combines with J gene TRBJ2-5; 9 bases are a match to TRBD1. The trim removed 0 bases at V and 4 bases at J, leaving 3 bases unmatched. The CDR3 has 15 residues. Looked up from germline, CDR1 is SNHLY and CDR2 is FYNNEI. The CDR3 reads CASSEARTGVETQYF. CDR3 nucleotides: TGTGCCAGCAGTGAAGCCCGGACAGGGGTAGAGACCCAGTACTTC.

The CDR3 DNA reads TGTGCCACCAGTGCCAAAGAACAGGGTTTAGCTTTCTTT. As protein: CATSAKEQGLAFF. The chain joins TRBV24-1 to TRBJ1-1; D might be TRBD1 (6 bases). Per germline, CDR1 KGHDR and CDR2 SFDVKD. CDR3 length: 13 residues. The V end was cut by 5 bases, the J end by 10 bases, with 16 bases between.

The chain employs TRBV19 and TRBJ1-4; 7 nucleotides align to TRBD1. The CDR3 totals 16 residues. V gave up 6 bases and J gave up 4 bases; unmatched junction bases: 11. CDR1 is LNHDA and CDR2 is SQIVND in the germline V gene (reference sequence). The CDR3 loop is CASRNPLDRSNEKLFF. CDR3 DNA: TGTGCCAGTAGAAACCCTCTGGACAGGAGTAATGAAAAACTGTTTTTT.

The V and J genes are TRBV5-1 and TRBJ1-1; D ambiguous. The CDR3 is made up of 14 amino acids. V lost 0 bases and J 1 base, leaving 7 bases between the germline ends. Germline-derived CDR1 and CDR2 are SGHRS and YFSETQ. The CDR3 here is CASSLGQKNTEAFF. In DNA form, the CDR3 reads TGCGCCAGCAGCTTGGGACAAAAGAACACTGAAGCTTTCTTT.

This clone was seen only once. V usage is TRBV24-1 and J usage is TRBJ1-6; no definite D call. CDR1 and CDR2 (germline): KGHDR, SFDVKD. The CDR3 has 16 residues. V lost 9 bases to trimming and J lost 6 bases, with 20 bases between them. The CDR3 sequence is CATRVAPPRCNSPLHF. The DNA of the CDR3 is TGTGCCACCCGGGTTGCCCCTCCTCGTTGTAATTCACCCCTCCACTTT.

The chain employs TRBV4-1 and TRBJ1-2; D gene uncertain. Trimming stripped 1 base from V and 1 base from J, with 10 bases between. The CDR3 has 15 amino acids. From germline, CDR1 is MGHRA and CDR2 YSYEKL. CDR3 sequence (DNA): TGCGCCAGCAGCCAAGTTTTGGGGAGTAACTATGGCTACACCTTC. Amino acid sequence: CASSQVLGSNYGYTF.

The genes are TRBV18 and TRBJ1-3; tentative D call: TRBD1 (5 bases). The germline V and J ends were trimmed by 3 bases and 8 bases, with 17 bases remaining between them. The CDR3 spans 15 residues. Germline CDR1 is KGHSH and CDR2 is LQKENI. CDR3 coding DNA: TGTGCCAGCTCACCCTCGACAGTTCCTGGGGACACCATATATTTT. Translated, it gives CASSPSTVPGDTIYF.

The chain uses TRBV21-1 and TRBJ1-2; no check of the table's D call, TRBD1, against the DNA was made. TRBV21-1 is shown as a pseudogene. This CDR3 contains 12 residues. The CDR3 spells CASIPKGQGYTF. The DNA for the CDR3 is TGTGCCAGCATTCCCAAAGGACAGGGCTACACCTTC.

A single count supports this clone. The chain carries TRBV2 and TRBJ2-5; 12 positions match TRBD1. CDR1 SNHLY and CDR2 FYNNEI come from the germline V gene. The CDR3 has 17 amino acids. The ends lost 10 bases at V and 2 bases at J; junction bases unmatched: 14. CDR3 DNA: TGTGCCATTGCGGGGGGGACAGGGGGCCGGAGTCAAGAGACCCAGTACTTC. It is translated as CAIAGGTGGRSQETQYF.

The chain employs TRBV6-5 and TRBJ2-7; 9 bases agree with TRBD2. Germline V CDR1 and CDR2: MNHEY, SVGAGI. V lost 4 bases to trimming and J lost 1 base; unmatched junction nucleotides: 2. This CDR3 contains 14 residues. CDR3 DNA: TGTGCCAGCAGTTCAGCGGGAGGATCCTACGAGCAGTACTTC. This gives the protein CASSSAGGSYEQYF.

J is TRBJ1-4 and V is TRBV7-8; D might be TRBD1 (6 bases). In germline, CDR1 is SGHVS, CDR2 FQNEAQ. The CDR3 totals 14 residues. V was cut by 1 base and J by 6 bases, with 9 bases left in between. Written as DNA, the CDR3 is TGTGCCAGCAGCTTAGGGCAGGGGTATGAAAAACTGTTTTTT. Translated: CASSLGQGYEKLFF.